This TCR beta chain was sequenced in a study of memory CD4+ T cells and cytomegalovirus serostatus. Study-wide points: Suggested: most of the CMV-linked TCR signature lies in CD4+ memory cells.

A remark on this clone: Its specificity is unknown.

Only in-frame clones appear in the TCRdb table, and some are missing; sequencing was by immunoSEQ multiplex PCR. The data hold tens of thousands of clones, with about 80% observed a single time. The sort gate was single viable CD3+CD4+CD8-CD45RO+ cells for memory CD4+ T cells. The CDR3 loop spans 15 amino acids. The J segment lost 7 bases and the V segment lost 2 bases, leaving 5 bases of the junction unmatched. Per germline, CDR1 MNHEY and CDR2 SVGAGI. This chain connects TRBV6-5 to TRBJ1-6, with 7 bases lining up with TRBD1. This clonotype was sampled from an adult in good health and CMV-seronegative. Sequencing was performed on memory CD4+ T cells from blood. The CDR3 reads CASSYLRDSNSPLHF. Written as DNA, the CDR3 is TGTGCCAGCAGTTACCTTCGGGACAGCAATTCACCCCTCCACTTT.